This T cell receptor (beta chain) was identified in a study of T cells expressing NK-cell markers. Per the germline V gene, CDR1 is MNHEY and CDR2 is SMNVEV (reference sequence). The CDR3 consists of 13 residues. TCRdb reprocessed the 5' RACE reads; each CDR3 protein has one entry and no DNA is given. The sample table sets out 400,000 to 500,000 distinct CDR3 sequences. The J gene is TRBJ1-2, the V gene TRBV27; TCRdb selects TRBD1, and the lack of DNA leaves this call unchecked. The source material was blood T cells: a sorted CD56 or NKG2C T cell subset, CD4+ or CD8+ T cells, or bulk PBMC T cells (not recorded which). The TCR sequence derives from a woman aged 18 to 75 in good health. CDR3 residues: CASSRAGSYGYTF.